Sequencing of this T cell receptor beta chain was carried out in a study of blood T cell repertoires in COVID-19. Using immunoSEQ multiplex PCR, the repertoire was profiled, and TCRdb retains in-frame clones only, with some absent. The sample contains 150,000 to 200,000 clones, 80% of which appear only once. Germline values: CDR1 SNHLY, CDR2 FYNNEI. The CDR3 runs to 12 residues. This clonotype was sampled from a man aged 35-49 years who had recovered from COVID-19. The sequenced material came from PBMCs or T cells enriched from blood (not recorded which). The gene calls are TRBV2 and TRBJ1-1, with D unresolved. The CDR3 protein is CANNEPNTEAFF. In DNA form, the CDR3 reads TGTGCGAACAACGAACCGAACACTGAAGCTTTCTTT.